One and the same sample provided the 30 T cell receptor beta chains below, sequenced in a study of control samples from healthy donors and cancer patients. Clones were sequenced by immunoSEQ multiplex PCR, and TCRdb holds only the in-frame ones, with some missing. The repertoire consists of some 51,000 clones, with 88% occurring once and the leading ten covering around 3.8%. What was sequenced was blood. The receptors stem from a man aged 45-60 years in good health.

The J gene is TRBJ2-3, the V gene TRBV7-9, with D maybe TRBD1 (5 bases). The CDR3 is made up of 15 amino acids. Germline V gene lookup returns CDR1 SEHNR and CDR2 FQNEAQ (reference sequence). The ends were cut back, 5 bases at V and 0 bases at J, with 12 bases in the middle. The CDR3 DNA is TGTGCCAGCAGCCGACAGTCTATTAGCACAGATACGCAGTATTTT. Protein sequence: CASSRQSISTDTQYF. Using reference TRBV7-9 and TRBJ2-3 for the parts outside the CDR3, the full variable domain is DTGVSQNPRHKITKRGQNVTFRCDPISEHNRLYWYRQTLGQGPEFLTYFQNEAQLEKSRLLSDRFSAERPKGSFSTLEIQRTEQGDSAMYLCASSRQSISTDTQYFGPGTRLTVL.

The V call is TRBV5-6, the J call TRBJ2-7, with a tentative D call TRBD1 (6 bases). This CDR3 comprises 15 residues. V was clipped by 2 bases and J by 6 bases, with 18 bases between them. Germline CDR1 is SGHDT and CDR2 is YYEEEE. This CDR3 reads CASSFIGTKQSEQYF. CDR3 DNA: TGTGCCAGCAGCTTTATCGGGACAAAACAGTCCGAGCAGTACTTC.

This chain links TRBV9 with TRBJ1-3; TRBD1 matches 7 bases. The junction had 8 bases not matched to a gene; V was cut back by 1 base and J by 4 bases. Germline V gene sequence: CDR1 SGDLS, CDR2 YYNGEE. CDR3 size: 16 residues. The CDR3 region is CASSVTEQGRGNTIYF. Written as DNA, the CDR3 is TGTGCCAGCAGCGTAACCGAACAGGGGAGGGGAAACACCATATATTTT.

J is TRBJ2-7 and V is TRBV28, with a possible D match to TRBD2 (5 bases). This CDR3 is built from 14 residues. V dropped 8 bases and J dropped 0 bases, with 14 bases sitting between them. CDR1 is MDHEN, CDR2 SYDVKM, per germline. The CDR3 nucleotides read TGTGCCAGCCGGGAAGGAGGTAGCTCCTACGAGCAGTACTTC. The encoded protein is CASREGGSSYEQYF.

This clone was seen a single time. CDR3: CASSLRDTSYEQYF. CDR3 DNA: TGTGCCAGCAGTCTCCGGGACACCTCCTACGAGCAGTACTTC. The chain combines TRBV28 with TRBJ2-7, with D perhaps TRBD1 (6 bases). V lost 5 bases to trimming and J lost 0 bases, with 11 bases between them. Looked up from germline, CDR1 is MDHEN and CDR2 is SYDVKM. The CDR3 runs to 14 residues.

This clone was recorded once. The chain has TRBV7-9 and TRBJ2-1; D perhaps matches TRBD2 (5 bases). Germline V CDR1 and CDR2: SEHNR, FQNEAQ (reference sequence). The CDR3 is made up of 14 amino acids. V lost 1 base to trimming and J lost 7 bases, with 11 bases between them. CDR3 nucleotide sequence: TGTGCCAGCAGCTTAGACGGAGCGGTGAATGAGCAGTTCTTC. Amino acid sequence: CASSLDGAVNEQFF.

The chain recombines TRBV3-1 (or the pseudogene TRBV3-2) with TRBJ2-5, with D perhaps matching TRBD2 (6 bases). V lost 8 bases to trimming and J lost 6 bases, with 16 bases between them. The germline V gene has CDR1 LGHDT and CDR2 YNNKEL (reference sequence). There are 13 residues in the CDR3. The CDR3 coding sequence is TGTGCCAGCGGCGGGGAGAGTAGAAAGACCCAGTACTTC. Translated: CASGGESRKTQYF.

The gene calls are TRBV28 and TRBJ2-7; 9 nucleotides agree with TRBD2. J was trimmed by 0 bases and V by 5 bases; bases with no gene match: 8. The CDR3 is made up of 16 amino acids. The V gene's germline CDR1 is MDHEN and CDR2 SYDVKM. The CDR3 loop reads CASSLTTSGTSYEQYF. The CDR3 bases are TGTGCCAGCAGTCTGACGACTAGCGGCACCTCCTACGAGCAGTACTTC.

V is TRBV4-3 and J is TRBJ1-4; 10 positions agree with TRBD1. CDR1 and CDR2 (germline): LGHNA, YSLEER. V was pared by 4 bases and J by 4 bases, with 3 bases of the junction left unmatched. CDR3 length: 15 residues. CDR3 coding DNA: TGCGCCAGCAGCCCACGGACAGGGGGTAATGAAAAACTGTTTTTT. It yields the protein CASSPRTGGNEKLFF.

This rearrangement joins TRBV7-8 to TRBJ1-3; D gene unclear. This CDR3 spans 14 amino acids. The V end lost 1 base, the J end lost 5 bases, and 9 bases lay between the germline ends. Germline V gene lookup returns CDR1 SGHVS and CDR2 FQNEAQ. The CDR3 nucleotides read TGTGCCAGCAGCTTAGAGGGAGTGCGAAACACCATATATTTT. Protein: CASSLEGVRNTIYF.

V usage is TRBV27 and J usage is TRBJ1-3; D remains ambiguous. V was trimmed by 5 bases and J by 0 bases, leaving 8 bases between them. The CDR3 consists of 14 residues. The germline CDR1 and CDR2 sequences are MNHEY and SMNVEV (reference sequence). The CDR3 spells CASSPRSSGNTIYF. CDR3 DNA: TGTGCCAGCAGTCCACGGAGCTCTGGAAACACCATATATTTT.

This chain connects TRBV5-1 to TRBJ1-6; D gene uncertain. CDR1 SGHRS and CDR2 YFSETQ come from the germline V gene. This CDR3 has 15 residues. The germline V and J ends were trimmed by 7 bases and 9 bases, with 20 bases remaining between them. DNA for the CDR3: TGCGCCAGCTCCAAGGGTACCCAAGGCGGTTCACCCCTCCACTTT. It is translated as CASSKGTQGGSPLHF.

This clone has just one count. This chain links TRBV7-2 with TRBJ2-7, with 9 positions matching TRBD1. The CDR3 extends over 13 amino acids. Per germline, CDR1 SGHTA and CDR2 FQGNSA. The ends lost 5 bases at V and 6 bases at J; junction bases unmatched: 5. The CDR3 loop is CASSRDRAREQYF. The CDR3 DNA sequence: TGTGCCAGCAGCCGGGACAGGGCTCGCGAGCAGTACTTC. The variable domain in full, completed from reference TRBV7-2 and TRBJ2-7, reads GAGVSQSPSNKVTEKGKDVELRCDPISGHTALYWYRQSLGQGLEFLIYFQGNSAPDKSGLPSDRFSAERTGGSVSTLTIQRTQQEDSAVYLCASSRDRAREQYFGPGTRLTVT.

The CDR3 coding sequence is TGTGCCTGGACAGGACTAGCGGGCACCTACGAGCAGTACTTC. Translated: CAWTGLAGTYEQYF. This chain links TRBV30 with TRBJ2-7; the match to TRBD2 covers 11 bases. Germline V gene data show CDR1 as GTSNPN and CDR2 as SVGIG (reference sequence). This CDR3 is built from 14 residues. Trimming at V came to 4 bases and at J to 2 bases, leaving 4 bases not matched to a gene.

This rearrangement joins TRBV18 to TRBJ2-5; D is perhaps TRBD2 (5 bases). With 2 bases removed from V and 3 bases from J, the gap between germline ends came to 25 bases. From germline, CDR1 is KGHSH and CDR2 LQKENI. This CDR3 has 19 residues. CDR3 residues: CASSPEGGPLVPFKETQYF. CDR3 bases: TGTGCCAGCTCACCAGAGGGCGGGCCGCTCGTACCCTTTAAAGAGACCCAGTACTTC. Full variable domain (outside the CDR3, taken from reference TRBV18 and TRBJ2-5): NAGVMQNPRHLVRRRGQEARLRCSPMKGHSHVYWYRQLPEEGLKFMVYLQKENIIDESGMPKERFSAEFPKEGPSILRIQQVVRGDSAAYFCASSPEGGPLVPFKETQYFGPGTRLLVL.

The genes are TRBV27 and TRBJ2-1, with 13 bases lining up with TRBD2. CDR1 is MNHEY and CDR2 is SMNVEV in the germline V gene (reference sequence). The CDR3 spans 19 residues. Unmatched junction bases numbered 15, after V lost 6 bases and J lost 4 bases. This CDR3 is CASRPPIRTSGSLYNEQFF. CDR3 sequence (DNA): TGTGCCAGCAGGCCCCCTATTCGGACTAGCGGGAGTCTGTACAATGAGCAGTTCTTC.

The chain couples TRBV11-3 to TRBJ2-1; TRBD1 agrees at 8 bases. V shed 5 bases, J shed 1 base, and the junction held 7 bases outside the gene matches. The CDR3 length is 16 residues. Germline V lookup: CDR1 SGHNT, CDR2 YENEEA. CDR3 nucleotides: TGTGCCAGCAGCCCCGGGACAGGTCGTTCCTACAATGAGCAGTTCTTC. Translation gives CASSPGTGRSYNEQFF.

This chain uses TRBV13 with TRBJ1-2, with D unresolved. Germline V gene lookup returns CDR1 PRHDT and CDR2 FYEKMQ (reference sequence). The CDR3 is 15 amino acids. V was trimmed by 1 base and J by 1 base, leaving 10 bases between them. Here the CDR3 reads CASSLDGTFNYGYTF. CDR3 in DNA: TGTGCCAGCAGCTTAGATGGCACATTTAACTATGGCTACACCTTC.

V is TRBV28 and J is TRBJ2-3; 10 nucleotides match TRBD1. V trimming: 10 bases; J trimming: 4 bases; junction bases outside the gene matches: 8. Germline CDR1 MDHEN, CDR2 SYDVKM. This CDR3 has 14 residues. In DNA form, the CDR3 reads TGTGCCACCACCGACAGGGGGCGCGCAGATACGCAGTATTTT. It codes for CATTDRGRADTQYF.

This clone was seen a single time. The CDR3 nucleotides read TGTGCCAGCAGCATAGGGGGTGAAAAACTGTTTTTT. As protein: CASSIGGEKLFF. The rearrangement uses TRBV5-5 and TRBJ1-4; a weak D match, TRBD1 (6 bases). Trimming removed 4 bases from V and 7 bases from J, with 8 bases in between. The germline V gene has CDR1 SGHKS and CDR2 YYEKEE (reference sequence). CDR3 length equals 12 residues.

The rearrangement joins TRBV14 to TRBJ2-1; D may be TRBD1 or TRBD2 (5 bases each). The CDR3 is made up of 20 amino acids. Trimming pared 5 bases from V and 6 bases from J, leaving 32 bases between. Germline assignment: CDR1 SGHDN and CDR2 FVKESK. The CDR3 loop reads CASSGKGSESGTLTGNEQFF. The DNA for the CDR3 is TGTGCCAGCAGCGGAAAGGGGTCGGAGTCAGGGACGCTTACCGGCAATGAGCAGTTCTTC.

The rearrangement links TRBV29-1 to TRBJ2-1; possibly TRBD2 for D (6 bases). V dropped 5 bases and J dropped 7 bases, with 15 bases sitting between them. Looked up from germline, CDR1 is SQVTM and CDR2 is ANQGSEA. This CDR3 has 13 amino acids. CDR3 nucleotide sequence: TGCAGCGTTCAGGATGGGGGGTCAAATGAGCAGTTCTTC. Translation: CSVQDGGSNEQFF.

The count of this clone is one. The DNA of the CDR3 is TGTGCCAGCACCCCGGACTCGAATGAAAAACTGTTTTTT. This translates into CASTPDSNEKLFF. This rearrangement joins TRBV6-5 to TRBJ1-4; D is unresolved. The V gene lost 7 bases and the J gene lost 5 bases, with 11 bases spanning the gap. Germline CDR1 MNHEY, CDR2 SVGAGI. The CDR3 has 13 residues.

The J gene is TRBJ1-5, the V gene TRBV7-2; 7 bases are a match to TRBD1. This CDR3 is built from 15 residues. Trimming took 5 bases from V and 3 from J; bases not matched to a gene: 7. Germline-derived CDR1 and CDR2 are SGHTA and FQGNSA. Here the CDR3 DNA reads TGTGCCAGCAGCCACACAGGGGATCCCAATCAGCCCCAGCATTTT. Protein: CASSHTGDPNQPQHF.

This sequence joins TRBV5-8 and TRBJ2-7; 8 bases fit TRBD2. Germline CDR1 reads SGHTS; CDR2 reads YDEGEE. V dropped 3 bases and J dropped 6; count of bases not matched to a gene: 2. The CDR3 loop spans 12 amino acids. In DNA, the CDR3 is TGTGCCAGCAGCTGGCGGGGGGTCGAGCAGTACTTC. Its protein product is CASSWRGVEQYF.

J is TRBJ2-7 and V is TRBV5-6; possibly TRBD1 or TRBD2 for D (5 bases each). This CDR3 is built from 11 residues. The germline V gene encodes CDR1 SGHDT and CDR2 YYEEEE. V was trimmed by 3 bases and J by 6 bases, leaving 7 bases between them. CDR3 sequence (DNA): TGTGCCAGCAGCTGGGACCGCGAGCAGTACTTC. It codes for CASSWDREQYF.

This chain links TRBV28 with TRBJ2-5; a possible D gene is TRBD2 (6 bases). The CDR3 has 15 amino acids. Per germline, CDR1 MDHEN and CDR2 SYDVKM. The germline V and J ends were trimmed by 2 bases and 3 bases, with 13 bases remaining between them. The CDR3 reads CASSLAGKVEETQYF. The DNA of the CDR3 is TGTGCCAGCAGTTTAGCGGGAAAGGTTGAAGAGACCCAGTACTTC.

This chain links TRBV7-2 with TRBJ1-5, with D unclear. Trimming removed 1 base at V and 0 bases at J, with 7 bases between. Germline CDR1 SGHTA, CDR2 FQGNSA. The CDR3 covers 15 residues. Written as DNA, the CDR3 is TGTGCCAGCAGCTTAGAGGGTTATAGCAATCAGCCCCAGCATTTT. It specifies CASSLEGYSNQPQHF.

The chain recombines TRBV3-1 (or the pseudogene TRBV3-2) with TRBJ2-2; possibly TRBD2 for D (6 bases). There are 12 residues in the CDR3. Germline V CDR1 and CDR2: LGHDT, YNNKEL (reference sequence). The V end was cut by 4 bases, the J end by 7 bases, with 7 bases between. The CDR3 DNA reads as TGTGCCAGCAGCCGCGGGGTCGGGGAGCTGTTTTTT. It encodes CASSRGVGELFF.

The chain carries TRBV2 and TRBJ2-2; the D call may be TRBD1 or TRBD2 (5 bases each). The CDR3 covers 14 residues. Germline CDR1 SNHLY, CDR2 FYNNEI. The germline V and J ends were trimmed by 6 bases and 5 bases, with 13 bases remaining between them. The CDR3 is CASREDIGTGELFF. Here the CDR3 DNA reads TGTGCCAGCAGGGAGGACATCGGGACCGGGGAGCTGTTTTTT.